This T cell receptor beta chain was documented in a study of T cells in Graves' hyperthyroidism and ophthalmopathy. This clonotype was detected only a few times. The investigators amplified TCR beta CDR3 regions from RNA transcripts. TCR CDR3 regions were first amplified by RT-PCR with HTBI primers. A single record per CDR3 protein comes from TCRdb applying MiXCR to the multiplex PCR reads. The data hold roughly 500,000 distinct CDR3 sequences, with 46% observed a single time. Germline CDR1 and CDR2: SEHNR and FQNEAQ (reference sequence). The V end lost 11 bases, the J end lost 0 bases, and 20 bases lay between the germline ends. CDR3 length equals 17 residues.

This TCR was sampled from an adult woman with Graves' disease, either hyperthyroidism or ophthalmopathy (not recorded which). The sequenced sample consisted of peripheral blood or thyroid tissue (not recorded which). This chain connects TRBV7-9 to TRBJ2-6; a possible D gene is TRBD1 (5 bases). In DNA form, the CDR3 reads TGTGCCCTAAACAGGAGACCAACATTCTCTGGGGCCAACGTCCTGACTTTC. Translating gives CALNRRPTFSGANVLTF.